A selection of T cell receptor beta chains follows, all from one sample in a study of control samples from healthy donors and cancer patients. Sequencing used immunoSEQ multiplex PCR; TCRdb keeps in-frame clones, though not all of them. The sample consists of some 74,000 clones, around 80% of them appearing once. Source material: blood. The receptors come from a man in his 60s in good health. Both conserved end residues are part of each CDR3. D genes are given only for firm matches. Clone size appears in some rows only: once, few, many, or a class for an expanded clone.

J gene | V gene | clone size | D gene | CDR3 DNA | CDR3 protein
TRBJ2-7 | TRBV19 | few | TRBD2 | TGTGCCAGTAGTACCCCGGGACTAGCTGCCCCCGAGCAGTACTTC | CASSTPGLAAPEQYF
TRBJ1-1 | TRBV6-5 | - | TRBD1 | TGTGCCAGCAGTTCGGGACAGCAAGCTTTCTTT | CASSSGQQAFF
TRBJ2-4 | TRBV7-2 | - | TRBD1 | TGTGCCAGCAGCTTAGCGTCAGGGACAGGTGAAAACATTCAGTACTTC | CASSLASGTGENIQYF
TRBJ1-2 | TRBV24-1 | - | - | TGTGCCACTCGAGGCAGGTTGGATGGCTACACCTTC | CATRGRLDGYTF
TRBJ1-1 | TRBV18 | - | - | TGTGCCAGCTCACCTAGAGAAGGGACGGTCGATAAGCGGAACACTGAAGCTTTCTTT | CASSPREGTVDKRNTEAFF
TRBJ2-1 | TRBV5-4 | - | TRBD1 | TGTGCCAGCAGCTTGGGACAGGGGTTATACAATGAGCAGTTCTTC | CASSLGQGLYNEQFF
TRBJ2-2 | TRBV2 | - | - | TGTGCCAGCAGTGTAGGGGTAACCGGGGAGCTGTTTTTT | CASSVGVTGELFF
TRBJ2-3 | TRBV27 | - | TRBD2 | TGTGCCAGCAGTCCAAACGGGAACGGGAGGACAGATACGCAGTATTTT | CASSPNGNGRTDTQYF
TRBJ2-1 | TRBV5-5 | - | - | TGTGCCAGCAGCTTGGGTGCGGGGCCCTACAATGAGCAGTTCTTC | CASSLGAGPYNEQFF
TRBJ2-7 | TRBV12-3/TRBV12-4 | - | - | TGTGCCAGCAGCCAGACACGGACGGAGCAGTACTTC | CASSQTRTEQYF
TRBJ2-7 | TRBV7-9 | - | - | TGTGCCAGCGGATTAAGGGCCGAGCAGTACTTC | CASGLRAEQYF
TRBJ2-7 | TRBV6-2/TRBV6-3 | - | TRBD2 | TGTGCCAGCAGTTCTAGCGGGAAAACCTACGAGCAGTACTTC | CASSSSGKTYEQYF
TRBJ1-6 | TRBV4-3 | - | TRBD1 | TGCGCCAGCAGCCAATCGGACAGGGTGAATTCACCCCTCCACTTT | CASSQSDRVNSPLHF
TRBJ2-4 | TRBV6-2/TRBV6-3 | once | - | TGTGCCAGCAGTCAGGGGGGGACCTCGCGGAACATTCAGTACTTC | CASSQGGTSRNIQYF
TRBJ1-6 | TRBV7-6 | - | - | TGTGCCAGCAGCGATACAAGACTCGGGAATTCACCCCTCCACTTT | CASSDTRLGNSPLHF
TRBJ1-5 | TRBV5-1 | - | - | TGCGCCAGCAGCTTGGCCGGGGTTATTAATCAGCCCCAGCATTTT | CASSLAGVINQPQHF
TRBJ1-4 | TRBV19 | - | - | TGTGCCAGTAGTCCACCAGGGTGGGGGAAACTGTTTTTT | CASSPPGWGKLFF
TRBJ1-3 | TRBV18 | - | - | TGTGCCACCACAGACCTAGAAGGAAACACCATATATTTT | CATTDLEGNTIYF
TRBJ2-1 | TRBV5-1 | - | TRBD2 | TGCGCCAGCAGCTTAAAGAAGACTAGCGGGAGCGGAGACAATGAGCAGTTCTTC | CASSLKKTSGSGDNEQFF
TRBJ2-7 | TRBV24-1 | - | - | TGTGCCACCAGTGATGAGGTTTCACCTTACGAGCAGTACTTC | CATSDEVSPYEQYF
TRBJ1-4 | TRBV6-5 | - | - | TGTGCCAGCAGGCCCCGGACAGCGTTTAATGAAAAACTGTTTTTT | CASRPRTAFNEKLFF
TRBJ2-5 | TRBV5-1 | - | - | TGCGCCAGCAGCTTGGAGGCAGGGAGAGAGACCCAGTACTTC | CASSLEAGRETQYF
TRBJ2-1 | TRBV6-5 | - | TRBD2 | TGTGCCAGCAGAGCGGGAGTGTTTAATGAGCAGTTCTTC | CASRAGVFNEQFF
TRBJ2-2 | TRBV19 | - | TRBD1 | TGTGCCAGTACCCAGCTGGACAGGCTGAACACCGGGGAGCTGTTTTTT | CASTQLDRLNTGELFF
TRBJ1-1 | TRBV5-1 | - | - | TGCGCCAGCAGCTTGGCTCCGGGTTGGGGAGCTGAAGCTTTCTTT | CASSLAPGWGAEAFF
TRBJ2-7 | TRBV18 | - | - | TGTGCCAGCTCACCACGCACCGGGAGCGGCTACGAGCAGTACTTC | CASSPRTGSGYEQYF
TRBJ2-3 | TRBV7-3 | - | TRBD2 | TGTGCCAGCAGCTGGGGACTAGCGGGAGATACGCAGTATTTT | CASSWGLAGDTQYF
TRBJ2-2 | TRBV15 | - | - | TGTGCCACCAGTATCGACAGGATCGGCACCGGGGAGCTGTTTTTT | CATSIDRIGTGELFF